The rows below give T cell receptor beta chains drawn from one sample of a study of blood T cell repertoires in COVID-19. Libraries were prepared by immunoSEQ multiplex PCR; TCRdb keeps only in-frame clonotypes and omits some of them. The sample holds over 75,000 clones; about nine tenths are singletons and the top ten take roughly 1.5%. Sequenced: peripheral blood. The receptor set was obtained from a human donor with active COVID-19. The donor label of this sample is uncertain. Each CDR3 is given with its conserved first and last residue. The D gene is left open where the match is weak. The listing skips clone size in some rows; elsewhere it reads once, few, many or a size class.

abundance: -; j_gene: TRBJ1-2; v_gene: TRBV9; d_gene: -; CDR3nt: TGTGCCAGCAGCGTAGACCTCTTTGGGACATTTTACGGCTACACCTTC; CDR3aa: CASSVDLFGTFYGYTF
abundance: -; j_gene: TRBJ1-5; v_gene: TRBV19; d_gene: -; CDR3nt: TGTGCCAGTAGTATAGGGGGCCAGATCAACAATCAGCCCCAGCATTTT; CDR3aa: CASSIGGQINNQPQHF
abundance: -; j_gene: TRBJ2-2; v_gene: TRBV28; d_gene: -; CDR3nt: TGTGCCAGCAGTTTTTCAATCGGGGAGCTGTTTTTT; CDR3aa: CASSFSIGELFF
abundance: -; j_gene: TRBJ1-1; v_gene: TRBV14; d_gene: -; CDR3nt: TGTGCCAGCAGCCAAGTTTTGCAGGAGGCCTATCGAGCTTTCTTT; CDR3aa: CASSQVLQEAYRAFF
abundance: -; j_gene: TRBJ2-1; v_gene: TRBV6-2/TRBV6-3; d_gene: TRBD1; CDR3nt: TGTGCCAGCAGTTACACAGGGACAGGGGGCAATGAGCAGTTCTTC; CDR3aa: CASSYTGTGGNEQFF
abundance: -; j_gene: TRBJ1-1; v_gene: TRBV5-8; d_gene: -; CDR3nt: TGTGCCAGCAGCTTGGGTCTTGTCGTTCAGGGGCGGACTGAAGCTTTCTTT; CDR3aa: CASSLGLVVQGRTEAFF
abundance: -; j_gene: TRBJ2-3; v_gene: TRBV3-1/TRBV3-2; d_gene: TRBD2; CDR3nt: TGTGCCAGCAGCCGCCATATTGGGGCTAGCGGGGACGCGGGCACAGATACGCAGTATTTT; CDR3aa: CASSRHIGASGDAGTDTQYF
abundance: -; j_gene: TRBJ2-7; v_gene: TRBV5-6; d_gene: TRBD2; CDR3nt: TGTGCCAGCAGCATGATTAGCGGGGTCTTCTACGAGCAGTACTTC; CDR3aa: CASSMISGVFYEQYF
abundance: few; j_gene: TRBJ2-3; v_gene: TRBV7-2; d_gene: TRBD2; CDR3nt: TGTGCCAGCAGCTTAGGGTCAACTAGCGGCGCAGATACGCAGTATTTT; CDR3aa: CASSLGSTSGADTQYF
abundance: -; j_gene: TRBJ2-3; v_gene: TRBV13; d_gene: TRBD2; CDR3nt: TGTGCCAGCAGCATCCCCGTAGGCGGGGGGCATGGCACAGATACGCAGTATTTT; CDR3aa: CASSIPVGGGHGTDTQYF
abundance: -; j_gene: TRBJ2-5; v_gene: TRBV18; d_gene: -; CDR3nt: TGTGCCAGCTCAGAGGACAGACCAAACGTCCAAGAGACCCAGTACTTC; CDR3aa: CASSEDRPNVQETQYF
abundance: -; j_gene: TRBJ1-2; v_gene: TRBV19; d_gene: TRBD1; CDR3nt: TGTGCCAGTAGTGCCCGACAGGGGGCGACCTATGGCTACACCTTC; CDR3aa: CASSARQGATYGYTF
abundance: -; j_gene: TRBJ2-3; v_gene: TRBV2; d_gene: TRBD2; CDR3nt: TGTGCCAGCACAAAACTAGCGGGGGGGATGTCCGATACGCAGTATTTT; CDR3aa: CASTKLAGGMSDTQYF
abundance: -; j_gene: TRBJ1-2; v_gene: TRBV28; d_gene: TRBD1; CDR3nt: TGTGCCAGCAGTCCGGGACAGGTAGCCTATGGCTACACCTTC; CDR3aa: CASSPGQVAYGYTF
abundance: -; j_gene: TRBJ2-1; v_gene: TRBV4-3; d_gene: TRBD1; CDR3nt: TGCGCCAGCAGCCTTGGGACAGGGACGGGTGAGCAGTTCTTC; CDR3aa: CASSLGTGTGEQFF
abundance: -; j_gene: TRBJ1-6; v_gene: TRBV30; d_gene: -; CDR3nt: TGTGCCTGGAGTGGTGGCAGGGAGGACTCACCCCTCCACTTT; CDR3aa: CAWSGGREDSPLHF
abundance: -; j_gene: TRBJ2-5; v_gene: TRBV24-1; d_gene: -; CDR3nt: TGTGCCACCAGTGATGTGGCAGGTGGAGAGACCCAGTACTTC; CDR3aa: CATSDVAGGETQYF
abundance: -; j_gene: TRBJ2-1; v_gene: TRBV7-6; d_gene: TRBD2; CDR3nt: TGTGCCAGCAGCTTAGGGAGCGGGGGGGCGTTCAATGAGCAGTTCTTC; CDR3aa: CASSLGSGGAFNEQFF
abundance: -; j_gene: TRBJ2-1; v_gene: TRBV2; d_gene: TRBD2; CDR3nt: TGTGCCAGCAGAGAGCGGGGTGACTGGGACAATGAGCAGTTCTTC; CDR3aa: CASRERGDWDNEQFF
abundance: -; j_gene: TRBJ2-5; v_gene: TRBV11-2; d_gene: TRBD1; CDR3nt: TGTGCCAGCAGCTTAGGGACAGGGGCAGAGACCCAGTACTTC; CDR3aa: CASSLGTGAETQYF
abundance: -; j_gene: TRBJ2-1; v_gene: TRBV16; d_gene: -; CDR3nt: TGTGCCAGCAGCCAATACATCGGAGGCAGGGGATTAAAGGATGAGCAGTTCTTC; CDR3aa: CASSQYIGGRGLKDEQFF
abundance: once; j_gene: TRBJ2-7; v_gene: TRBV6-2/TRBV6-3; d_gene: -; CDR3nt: TGTGCCAGCAGTTACGATCGAGCGAGCTCCTACGAGCAGTACTTC; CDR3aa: CASSYDRASSYEQYF
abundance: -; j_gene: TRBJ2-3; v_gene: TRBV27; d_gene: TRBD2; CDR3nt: TGTGCCAGCAGTTTAGGGCGCGGGGGGACAGATACGCAGTATTTT; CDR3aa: CASSLGRGGTDTQYF
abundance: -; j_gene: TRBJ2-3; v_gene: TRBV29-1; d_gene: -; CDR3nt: TGCAGCGTTGGGATTCAGGACAGTCAGTATTTT; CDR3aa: CSVGIQDSQYF
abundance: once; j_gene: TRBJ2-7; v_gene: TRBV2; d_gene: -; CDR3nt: TGTGCCAGCAGTGAACAGGGTTACGGATACGAGCAGTACTTC; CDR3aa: CASSEQGYGYEQYF
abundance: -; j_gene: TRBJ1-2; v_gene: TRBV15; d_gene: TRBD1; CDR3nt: TGTGCCACCAGCAGGGGGACAGGGGTTAACTATGGCTACACCTTC; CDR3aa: CATSRGTGVNYGYTF
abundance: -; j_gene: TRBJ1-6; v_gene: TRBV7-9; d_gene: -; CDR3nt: TGTGCCAGCAGCCATCCTGGCAAAGGAGGCTATAATTCACCCCTCCACTTT; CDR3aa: CASSHPGKGGYNSPLHF
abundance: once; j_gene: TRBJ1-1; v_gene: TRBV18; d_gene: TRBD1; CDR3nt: TGTGCCAGCTCCAGGGGGGAGGAAGCTTTCTTT; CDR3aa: CASSRGEEAFF
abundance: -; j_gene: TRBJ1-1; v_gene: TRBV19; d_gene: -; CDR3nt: TGTGCCAGTAGGCGGGTTAAAGGACAGTTGAACACTGAAGCTTTCTTT; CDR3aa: CASRRVKGQLNTEAFF
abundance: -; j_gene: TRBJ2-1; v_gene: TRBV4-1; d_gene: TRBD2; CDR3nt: TGCGCCAGCAGCCCGGAGGGACTAGCGGGGGGATCCTCCTACAATGAGCAGTTCTTC; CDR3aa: CASSPEGLAGGSSYNEQFF
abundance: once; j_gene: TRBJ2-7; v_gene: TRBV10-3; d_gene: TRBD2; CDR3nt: TGTGCCATCAGTGAGCGCCCACTAGCGGGGGGGCGCGAGCAGTACTTC; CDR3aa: CAISERPLAGGREQYF
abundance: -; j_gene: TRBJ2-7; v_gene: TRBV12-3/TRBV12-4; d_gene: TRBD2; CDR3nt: TGTGCCAGCAAGGATCGGGGGGGCTACGAGCAGTACTTC; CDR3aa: CASKDRGGYEQYF
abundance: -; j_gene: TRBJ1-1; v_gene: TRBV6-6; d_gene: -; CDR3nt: TGTGCCATAAACAGGGATTGGAGCACTGAAGCTTTCTTT; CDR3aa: CAINRDWSTEAFF
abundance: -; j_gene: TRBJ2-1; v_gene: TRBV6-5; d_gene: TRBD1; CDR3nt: TGTGCCAGCAGTCCAGGACAGGGTTCGTACAATGAGCAGTTCTTC; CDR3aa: CASSPGQGSYNEQFF
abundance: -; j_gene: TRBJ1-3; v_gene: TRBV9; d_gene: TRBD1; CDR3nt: TGTGCCAGCACCTCCACCGGGACAGGGACCTCTGGAAACACCATATATTTT; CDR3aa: CASTSTGTGTSGNTIYF
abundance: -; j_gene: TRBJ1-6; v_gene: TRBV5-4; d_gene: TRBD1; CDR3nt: TGTGCCAGCAGCCGGGACAGAAATTCACCCCTCCACTTT; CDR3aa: CASSRDRNSPLHF
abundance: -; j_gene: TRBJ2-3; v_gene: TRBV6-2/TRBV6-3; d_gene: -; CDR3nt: TGTGCCAGCAGTCAACCCGGGGGGCAGGGAGATACGCAGTATTTT; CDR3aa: CASSQPGGQGDTQYF
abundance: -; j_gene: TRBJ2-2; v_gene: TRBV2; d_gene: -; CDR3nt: TGTGCCAGCAGTACTGAGGGGGCCGGGGAGCTGTTTTTT; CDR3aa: CASSTEGAGELFF
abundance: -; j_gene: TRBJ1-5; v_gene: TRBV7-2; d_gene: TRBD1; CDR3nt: TGTGCCAGCAGCACCAGACAGGGGTTGCATCAGCCCCAGCATTTT; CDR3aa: CASSTRQGLHQPQHF
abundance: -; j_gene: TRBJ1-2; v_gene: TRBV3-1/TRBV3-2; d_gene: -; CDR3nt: TGTGCCAGCAGCCAAGCAACAGGTCGAGAGTATGGCTACACCTTC; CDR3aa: CASSQATGREYGYTF
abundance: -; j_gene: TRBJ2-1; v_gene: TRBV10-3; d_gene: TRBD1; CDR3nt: TGTGCCATCAGCGTCGGGGACAGGGGAAATGAGCAGTTCTTC; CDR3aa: CAISVGDRGNEQFF
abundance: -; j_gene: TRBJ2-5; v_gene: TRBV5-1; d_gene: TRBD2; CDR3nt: TGCGCCAGCAGCTACAAGGGACTAGCGGGGGGGAAACTCCAAGAGACCCAGTACTTC; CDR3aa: CASSYKGLAGGKLQETQYF
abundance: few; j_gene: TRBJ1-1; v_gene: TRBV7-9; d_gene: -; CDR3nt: TGTGCCAGCAGCTTATTGGGGGGGACTGAAGCTTTCTTT; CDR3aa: CASSLLGGTEAFF
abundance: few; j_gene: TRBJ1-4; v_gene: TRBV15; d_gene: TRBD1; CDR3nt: TGTGCCACCAGATCTAGACAGGGATCTAATGAAAAACTGTTTTTT; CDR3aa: CATRSRQGSNEKLFF
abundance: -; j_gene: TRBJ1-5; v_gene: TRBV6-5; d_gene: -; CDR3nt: TGTGCCAGCAGCACCATCGGGGGGGTTCAGCCCCAGCATTTT; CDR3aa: CASSTIGGVQPQHF
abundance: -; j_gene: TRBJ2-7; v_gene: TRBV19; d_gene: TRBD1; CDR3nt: TGTGCCAGTAGTATACGGGGACAGGGGGCCTACGAGCAGTACTTC; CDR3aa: CASSIRGQGAYEQYF